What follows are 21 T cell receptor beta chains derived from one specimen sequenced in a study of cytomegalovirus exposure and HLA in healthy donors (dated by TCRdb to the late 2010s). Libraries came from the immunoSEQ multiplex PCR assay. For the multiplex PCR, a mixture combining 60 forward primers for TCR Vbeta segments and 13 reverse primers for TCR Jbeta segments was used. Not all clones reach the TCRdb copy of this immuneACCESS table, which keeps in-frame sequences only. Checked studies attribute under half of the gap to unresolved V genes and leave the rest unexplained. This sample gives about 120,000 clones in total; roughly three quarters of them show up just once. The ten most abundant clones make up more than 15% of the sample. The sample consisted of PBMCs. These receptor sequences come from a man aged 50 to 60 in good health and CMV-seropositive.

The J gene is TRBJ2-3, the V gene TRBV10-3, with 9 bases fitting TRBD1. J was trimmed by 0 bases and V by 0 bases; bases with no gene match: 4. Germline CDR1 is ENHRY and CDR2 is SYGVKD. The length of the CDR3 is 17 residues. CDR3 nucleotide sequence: TGTGCCATCAGTGAGTCCGGGACAGGGTCTAGCACAGATACGCAGTATTTT. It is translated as CAISESGTGSSTDTQYF.

CDR3 sequence reads: CASSASGLDAYNEQFF. CDR3 in DNA: TGTGCCAGCTCAGCTTCGGGACTCGATGCCTACAATGAGCAGTTCTTC. The chain couples TRBV18 to TRBJ2-1, with D perhaps matching TRBD2 (6 bases). The CDR3 is made up of 16 amino acids. In germline, CDR1 is KGHSH, CDR2 LQKENI. Trimming pared 5 bases from V and 2 bases from J, leaving 16 bases between.

CDR3 amino acids: CASSQAHQGAYGYTF. CDR3 coding DNA: TGTGCCAGCAGCCAAGCCCACCAGGGCGCCTATGGCTACACCTTC. The chain uses TRBV4-2 and TRBJ1-2; D perhaps matches TRBD1 (5 bases). Germline lookup yields CDR1 LGHNA and CDR2 YNFKEQ. The CDR3 loop spans 15 amino acids. Deletions cut 1 base from V and 4 bases from J, with 13 bases between.

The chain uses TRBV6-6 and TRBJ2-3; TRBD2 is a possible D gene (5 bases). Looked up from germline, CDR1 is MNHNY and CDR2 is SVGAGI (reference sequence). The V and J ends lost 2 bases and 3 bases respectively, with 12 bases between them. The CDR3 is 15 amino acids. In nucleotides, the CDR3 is TGTGCCAGCAGTTACGGCGAGGGCCGTACAGATACGCAGTATTTT. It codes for CASSYGEGRTDTQYF.

In DNA, the CDR3 is TGTGCCAGCAGTTTATCTCAGGTTACGTTCTTC. Translating it yields CASSLSQVTFF. The chain carries TRBV28 and TRBJ2-1, with D hard to call. Germline V lookup: CDR1 MDHEN, CDR2 SYDVKM. There are 11 residues in the CDR3. V lost 1 base to trimming and J lost 15 bases, with 10 bases between them.

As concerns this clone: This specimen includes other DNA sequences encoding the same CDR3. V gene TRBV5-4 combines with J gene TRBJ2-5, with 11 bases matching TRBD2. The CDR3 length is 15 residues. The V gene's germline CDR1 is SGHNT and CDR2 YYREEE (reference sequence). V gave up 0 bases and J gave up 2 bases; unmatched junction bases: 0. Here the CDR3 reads CASSLGLAGQETQYF. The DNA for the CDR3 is TGTGCCAGCAGCTTGGGACTAGCGGGGCAAGAGACCCAGTACTTC.

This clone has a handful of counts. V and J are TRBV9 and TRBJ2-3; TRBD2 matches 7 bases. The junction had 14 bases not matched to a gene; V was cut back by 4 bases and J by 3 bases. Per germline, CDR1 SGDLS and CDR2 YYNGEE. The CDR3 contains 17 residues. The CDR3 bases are TGTGCCAGCAGCTCGCGTTTTGCGGGACTAAAGACAGATACGCAGTATTTT. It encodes CASSSRFAGLKTDTQYF. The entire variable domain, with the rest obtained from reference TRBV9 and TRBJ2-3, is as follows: DSGVTQTPKHLITATGQRVTLRCSPRSGDLSVYWYQQSLDQGLQFLIQYYNGEERAKGNILERFSAQQFPDLHSELNLSSLELGDSALYFCASSSRFAGLKTDTQYFGPGTRLTVL.

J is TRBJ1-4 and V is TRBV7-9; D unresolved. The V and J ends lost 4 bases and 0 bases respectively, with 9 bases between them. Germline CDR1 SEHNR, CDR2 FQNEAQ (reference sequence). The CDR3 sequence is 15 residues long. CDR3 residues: CASSYPSTTNEKLFF. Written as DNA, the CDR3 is TGTGCCAGCAGCTACCCGTCTACAACTAATGAAAAACTGTTTTTT.

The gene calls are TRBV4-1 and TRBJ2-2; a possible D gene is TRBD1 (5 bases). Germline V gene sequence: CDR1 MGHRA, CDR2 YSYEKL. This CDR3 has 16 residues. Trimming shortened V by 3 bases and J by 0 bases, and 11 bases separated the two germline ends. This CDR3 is CASSQGRAANTGELFF. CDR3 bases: TGCGCCAGCAGCCAGGGCAGGGCAGCGAACACCGGGGAGCTGTTTTTT.

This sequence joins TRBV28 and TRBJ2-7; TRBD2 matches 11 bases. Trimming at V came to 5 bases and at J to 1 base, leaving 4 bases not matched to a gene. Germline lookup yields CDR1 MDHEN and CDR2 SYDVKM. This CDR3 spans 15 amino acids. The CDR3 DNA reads TGTGCCAGCAGTCGGACTAGCGGGCCTTCCTACGAGCAGTACTTC. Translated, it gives CASSRTSGPSYEQYF.

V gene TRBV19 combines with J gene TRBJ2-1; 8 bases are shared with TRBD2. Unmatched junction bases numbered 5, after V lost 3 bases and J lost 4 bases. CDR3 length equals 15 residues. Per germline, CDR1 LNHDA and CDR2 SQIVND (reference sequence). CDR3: CASSIELAAYNEQFF. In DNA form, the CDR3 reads TGTGCCAGTAGTATCGAACTAGCGGCGTACAATGAGCAGTTCTTC.

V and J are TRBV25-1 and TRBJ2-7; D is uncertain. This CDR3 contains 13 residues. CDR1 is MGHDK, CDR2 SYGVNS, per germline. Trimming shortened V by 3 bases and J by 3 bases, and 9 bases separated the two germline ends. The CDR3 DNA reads TGTGCCAGCAGTGAGTACAGTCTCTACGAGCAGTACTTC. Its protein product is CASSEYSLYEQYF.

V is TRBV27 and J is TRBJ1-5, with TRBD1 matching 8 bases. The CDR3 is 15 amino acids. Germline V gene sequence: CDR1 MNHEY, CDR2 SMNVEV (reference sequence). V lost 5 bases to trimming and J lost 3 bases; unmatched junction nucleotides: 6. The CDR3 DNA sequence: TGTGCCAGCAGTCCGCGGACAGGGTACAATCAGCCCCAGCATTTT. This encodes CASSPRTGYNQPQHF.

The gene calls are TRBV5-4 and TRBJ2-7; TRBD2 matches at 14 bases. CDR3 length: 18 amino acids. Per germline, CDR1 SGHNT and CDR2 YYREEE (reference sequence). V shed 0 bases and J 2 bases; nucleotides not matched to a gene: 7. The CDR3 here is CASSLGGLAGASTYEQYF. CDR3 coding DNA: TGTGCCAGCAGCTTGGGGGGACTAGCGGGAGCCTCGACCTACGAGCAGTACTTC. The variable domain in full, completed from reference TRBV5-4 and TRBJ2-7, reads ETGVTQSPTHLIKTRGQQVTLRCSSQSGHNTVSWYQQALGQGPQFIFQYYREEENGRGNFPPRFSGLQFPNYSSELNVNALELDDSALYLCASSLGGLAGASTYEQYFGPGTRLTVT.

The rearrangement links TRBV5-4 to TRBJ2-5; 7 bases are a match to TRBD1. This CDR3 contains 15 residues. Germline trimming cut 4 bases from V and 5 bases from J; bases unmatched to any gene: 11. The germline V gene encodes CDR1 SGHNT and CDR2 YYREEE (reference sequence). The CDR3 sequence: CASSQGQFGGETQYF. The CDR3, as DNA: TGTGCCAGCAGCCAGGGACAGTTCGGTGGGGAGACCCAGTACTTC.

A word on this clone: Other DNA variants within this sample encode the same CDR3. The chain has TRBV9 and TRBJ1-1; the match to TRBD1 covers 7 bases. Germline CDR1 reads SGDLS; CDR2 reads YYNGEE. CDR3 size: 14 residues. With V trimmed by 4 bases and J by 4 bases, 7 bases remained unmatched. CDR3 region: CASSKGGAFTEAFF. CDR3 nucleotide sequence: TGTGCCAGCAGCAAAGGGGGCGCGTTCACTGAAGCTTTCTTT.

This CDR3 is CASSSGEYQPQHF. DNA of the CDR3: TGTGCCAGCAGCTCAGGGGAATATCAGCCCCAGCATTTT. This chain links TRBV7-8 with TRBJ1-5; maybe TRBD1 (6 bases). The germline V gene encodes CDR1 SGHVS and CDR2 FQNEAQ. The germline V and J ends were trimmed by 4 bases and 5 bases, with 9 bases remaining between them. This CDR3 region has 13 residues.

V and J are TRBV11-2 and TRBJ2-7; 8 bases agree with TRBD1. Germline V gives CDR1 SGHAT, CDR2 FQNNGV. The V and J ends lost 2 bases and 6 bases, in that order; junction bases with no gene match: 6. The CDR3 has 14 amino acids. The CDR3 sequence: CASSLWTTGGEQYF. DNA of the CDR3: TGTGCCAGCAGCTTATGGACTACAGGGGGCGAGCAGTACTTC.

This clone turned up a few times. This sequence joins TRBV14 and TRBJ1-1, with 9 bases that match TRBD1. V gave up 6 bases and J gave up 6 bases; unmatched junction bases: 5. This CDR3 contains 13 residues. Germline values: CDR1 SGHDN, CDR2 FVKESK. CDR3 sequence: CASSLQGASEAFF. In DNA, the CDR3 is TGTGCCAGCAGTCTACAGGGGGCCTCTGAAGCTTTCTTT. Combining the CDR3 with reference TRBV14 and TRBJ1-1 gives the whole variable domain EAGVTQFPSHSVIEKGQTVTLRCDPISGHDNLYWYRRVMGKEIKFLLHFVKESKQDESGMPNNRFLAERTGGTYSTLKVQPAELEDSGVYFCASSLQGASEAFFGQGTRLTVV.

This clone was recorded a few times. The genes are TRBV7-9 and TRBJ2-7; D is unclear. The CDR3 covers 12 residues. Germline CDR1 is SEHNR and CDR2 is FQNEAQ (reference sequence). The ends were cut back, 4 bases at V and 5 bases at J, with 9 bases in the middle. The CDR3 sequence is CASSSLSHEQYF. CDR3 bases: TGTGCCAGCAGCTCCCTTAGCCACGAGCAGTACTTC.

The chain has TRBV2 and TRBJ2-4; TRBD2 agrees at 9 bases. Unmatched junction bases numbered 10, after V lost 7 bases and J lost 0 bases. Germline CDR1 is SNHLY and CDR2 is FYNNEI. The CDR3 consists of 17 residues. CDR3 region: CASNPAGGGIAKNIQYF. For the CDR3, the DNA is TGTGCCAGCAACCCAGCGGGGGGCGGTATAGCCAAAAACATTCAGTACTTC.